These T cell receptor beta chains were read from a single sample in a study of post-analysis software for immune sequencing data. Each CDR3 protein gets one entry after TCRdb re-called the PCR reads with MiXCR. The table shows about 500,000 distinct CDR3 sequences, with nearly 45% occurring only once. Sequencing was performed on blood. The receptors shown here come from a girl aged 5-17 years with multiple sclerosis. The CDR3 runs from the conserved cysteine through the conserved F or W. Fields, in order: D gene, J gene, V gene, clone size, CDR3 protein, CDR3 DNA. D genes are given only for firm matches. Rows may omit the clone size; those that give it use once, few, many or a size class.

>NA|TRBJ2-1|TRBV6-2/TRBV6-3|NA
CASSYGASSEQFF
TGTGCCAGCAGTTACGGGGCCAGCTCTGAGCAGTTCTTC
>TRBD2|TRBJ2-7|TRBV27|NA
CASSLASGISSYEQYF
TGTGCCAGCAGTTTAGCCAGCGGGATCAGCTCCTACGAGCAGTACTTC
>NA|TRBJ2-1|TRBV20-1|NA
CSARDLPRDRYNEQFF
TGCAGTGCTAGAGATCTCCCCCGGGACCGATACAATGAGCAGTTCTTC
>TRBD1|TRBJ1-1|TRBV6-5|NA
CASSYDKGGLYTEAFF
TGTGCCAGCAGTTACGATAAAGGGGGCCTCTACACTGAAGCTTTCTTT
>TRBD2|TRBJ2-1|TRBV4-3|few
CASSQDRGLAGMEQFF
TGCGCCAGCAGCCAAGATAGGGGACTAGCGGGGATGGAGCAGTTCTTC
>NA|TRBJ2-1|TRBV7-9|NA
CASSFLPEGFF
TGTGCCAGCAGCTTCCTTCCCGAGGGGTTCTTC
>TRBD2|TRBJ2-7|TRBV28|few
CASSLPPTSASSYEQYF
TGTGCCAGCAGTTTGCCTCCGACTAGCGCGAGCTCCTACGAGCAGTACTTC
>NA|TRBJ2-3|TRBV20-1|NA
CSARGGDTQYF
TGCAGTGCGAGAGGAGGAGATACGCAGTATTTT
>NA|TRBJ2-5|TRBV20-1|NA
CSARETTQETQYF
TGCAGTGCTAGAGAGACTACTCAAGAGACCCAGTACTTC
>NA|TRBJ2-5|TRBV15|NA
CATSPGSRKTQYF
TGTGCCACCAGTCCCGGGAGCAGGAAGACCCAGTACTTC
>NA|TRBJ2-1|TRBV5-5|NA
CASSLRLDEETQFF
TGTGCCAGCAGCTTGCGACTAGATGAAGAGACCCAGTTCTTC
>TRBD1|TRBJ2-1|TRBV20-1|NA
CSARAGTGAPEQFF
TGCAGTGCTAGAGCCGGGACAGGGGCCCCGGAGCAGTTCTTC
>NA|TRBJ2-5|TRBV6-6|NA
CASSYMGVQETQYF
TGTGCCAGCAGTTATATGGGCGTCCAAGAGACCCAGTACTTC
>NA|TRBJ1-4|TRBV19|NA
CASSEYRVTNEKLFF
TGTGCCAGTAGTGAATACAGGGTAACTAATGAAAAACTGTTTTTT
>NA|TRBJ2-7|TRBV18|NA
CASSPGINEQYF
TGTGCCAGCTCACCTGGAATAAACGAGCAGTACTTC
>NA|TRBJ1-1|TRBV14|NA
CASSQGLWGTEAFF
TGTGCCAGCAGCCAAGGGTTGTGGGGCACTGAAGCTTTCTTT
>TRBD2|TRBJ2-7|TRBV2|NA
CASSEPQVAGDIYEQYF
TGTGCCAGCAGTGAGCCCCAAGTAGCGGGAGACATTTACGAGCAGTACTTC
>NA|TRBJ1-6|TRBV4-2|few
CASSQDLLAGSPLHF
TGTGCCAGCAGCCAAGACCTTTTAGCAGGCTCACCCCTCCACTTT
>TRBD1|TRBJ2-1|TRBV20-1|NA
CSATTGGLEQFF
TGCAGTGCTACCACAGGGGGCCTTGAGCAGTTCTTC
>NA|TRBJ2-5|TRBV21-1|NA
CASNGVQETQYF
TGTGCCAGCAACGGGGTCCAAGAGACCCAGTACTTC
>TRBD1|TRBJ2-6|TRBV10-3|few
CAINPGTGGGWANVLTF
TGTGCCATCAATCCCGGGACAGGGGGCGGCTGGGCCAACGTCCTGACTTTC
>TRBD2|TRBJ2-1|TRBV3-1|NA
CASSHTSGSRYEQFF
TGTGCCAGCAGCCATACTAGCGGGAGTAGGTATGAGCAGTTCTTC
>TRBD2|TRBJ2-3|TRBV20-1|NA
CSANREGSLTDTQYF
TGCAGTGCGAACCGGGAGGGATCCCTCACAGATACGCAGTATTTT
>NA|TRBJ2-1|TRBV12-3/TRBV12-4|few
CASSLATGTINEQFF
TGTGCCAGCAGTTTAGCCACCGGGACCATCAATGAGCAGTTCTTC
>TRBD1|TRBJ1-6|TRBV12-3/TRBV12-4|NA
CAIALEGASRSPLHF
TGTGCCATCGCTTTGGAGGGGGCTAGTCGATCACCCCTCCACTTT
>NA|TRBJ2-4|TRBV7-9|NA
CASSQGLGDKNIQYF
TGTGCCAGCAGCCAGGGATTGGGGGACAAAAACATTCAGTACTTC
>TRBD1|TRBJ2-7|TRBV10-3|NA
CAISGTGSHEQYF
TGTGCCATCAGCGGGACAGGGTCCCACGAGCAGTACTTC
>NA|TRBJ2-1|TRBV7-2|NA
CASSPGLLQFF
TGTGCCAGCAGTCCCGGACTTTTGCAGTTCTTC
>NA|TRBJ2-7|TRBV12-3/TRBV12-4|many
CASSLFGDEQYF
TGTGCCAGCAGTTTATTTGGGGACGAGCAGTACTTC